This T cell receptor (beta chain) comes out of a study of T-cell reconstitution after alpha-beta-depleted transplantation in children. This clonotype appeared a single time. The antigen remains undetermined. This may stem from a read error, because a much larger clone lies one nucleotide away. The study, taken as a whole, reports: Some patients owed their high day-60 TCRbeta diversity to surviving recipient T cells and thymic progenitors. It was newly produced T cells that mostly accounted for T-cell counts and diversity one year after transplant. About two months after transplant, alpha-beta T cells reportedly came from several hundred expanded graft clones.

During its preparation, the TCRbeta library received unique molecular identifiers. TCRdb reprocessed the PCR reads via MiXCR and lists one record per CDR3 protein. The sample lists 600,000 to 800,000 distinct CDR3 sequences, about 12% occurring once. The germline gives CDR1 SGHDT, CDR2 YYEEEE. The ends lost 2 bases at V and 6 bases at J; junction bases unmatched: 13. The CDR3 is 18 amino acids. This clonotype was obtained from a girl aged 2 to 9 with congenital amegakaryocytic thrombocytopenia, due to receive a stem cell transplant. The sample here was PBMCs, taken before TCRalphabeta/CD19-depleted stem cell transplant. The rearrangement joins TRBV5-6 to TRBJ2-4, with 11 bases that match TRBD2. CDR3 sequence: CASSFRVRASGRLNIQYF. The CDR3, as DNA: TGTGCCAGCAGCTTTAGGGTTAGGGCTAGCGGGAGGCTAAACATTCAGTACTTC.